A single sample gave rise to the 18 T cell receptor beta chains below, sequenced in a study of blood T cell repertoires in COVID-19. Using immunoSEQ multiplex PCR, the repertoire was profiled, and TCRdb retains in-frame clones only, with some absent. The sample shows about 250,000 clones, roughly 86% of them seen only once. The sequenced sample was peripheral blood. Source of these receptors: a woman aged 55-69 years who had recovered from COVID-19.

The chain combines TRBV28 with TRBJ2-3; 8 bases fit TRBD1. V was pared by 6 bases and J by 2 bases, with 7 bases of the junction left unmatched. The length of the CDR3 is 15 residues. Germline V lookup: CDR1 MDHEN, CDR2 SYDVKM. The CDR3 loop reads CASRRTGLFTDTQYF. Written as DNA, the CDR3 is TGTGCCAGCAGGCGGACAGGGCTCTTCACAGATACGCAGTATTTT.

Remarks on this clone: A read error may produce the germline difference seen at one junction end. The chain employs TRBV18 and TRBJ1-1, with D unclear. The CDR3 contains 13 residues. The germline V gene encodes CDR1 KGHSH and CDR2 LQKENI. The CDR3 nucleotides are TGTGCCAGCTCGCCACAGCGGAACACTGAAGCTTTCTTT. Translating it yields CASSPQRNTEAFF. Supplemented by reference TRBV18 and TRBJ1-1, the full variable domain reads NAGVMQNPRHLVRRRGQEARLRCSPMKGHSHVYWYRQLPEEGLKFMVYLQKENIIDESGMPKERFSAEFPKEGPSILRIQQVVRGDSAAYFCASSPQRNTEAFFGQGTRLTVV.

This chain links TRBV19 with TRBJ1-2; D is ambiguous. The germline V and J ends were trimmed by 4 bases and 2 bases, with 11 bases remaining between them. Germline-derived CDR1 and CDR2 are LNHDA and SQIVND (reference sequence). The CDR3 loop spans 14 amino acids. The CDR3 nucleotides read TGTGCCAGTAGTAATTCCCGGGGAAACTATGGCTACACCTTC. This translates into CASSNSRGNYGYTF.

A single count supports this clone. J is TRBJ2-3 and V is TRBV7-6, with 15 bases identical to TRBD2. The CDR3 is 17 amino acids. V lost 3 bases to trimming and J lost 0 bases; unmatched junction nucleotides: 1. Germline V gene lookup returns CDR1 SGHVS and CDR2 FNYEAQ. This CDR3 reads CASSFGLAGGSTDTQYF. The CDR3 DNA is TGTGCCAGCAGCTTCGGACTAGCGGGGGGGAGCACAGATACGCAGTATTTT.

J is TRBJ2-7 and V is TRBV19, with a weak D call TRBD1 (5 bases). There are 14 residues in the CDR3. Trimming took off 1 base at V and 1 base at J, with 8 bases between the two ends. The V gene's germline CDR1 is LNHDA and CDR2 SQIVND (reference sequence). CDR3 sequence reads: CASSIGGGSYEQYF. CDR3 bases: TGTGCCAGTAGTATAGGGGGCGGTTCCTACGAGCAGTACTTC.

This sequence joins TRBV13 and TRBJ2-7; 15 bases fit TRBD2. J gave up 5 bases and V 5 bases, and 7 bases lay outside the gene matches. Germline CDR1 PRHDT, CDR2 FYEKMQ (reference sequence). The CDR3 length is 16 residues. CDR3 in DNA: TGTGCCAGCAGCCCTGGGACTAGCGGGGGGAGGAACGAGCAGTACTTC. The encoded protein is CASSPGTSGGRNEQYF. Supplemented by reference TRBV13 and TRBJ2-7, the full variable domain reads AAGVIQSPRHLIKEKRETATLKCYPIPRHDTVYWYQQGPGQDPQFLISFYEKMQSDKGSIPDRFSAQQFSDYHSELNMSSLELGDSALYFCASSPGTSGGRNEQYFGPGTRLTVT.

V usage is TRBV10-3 and J usage is TRBJ1-1, with 11 bases matching TRBD1. The germline CDR1 and CDR2 sequences are ENHRY and SYGVKD. There are 16 residues in the CDR3. J gave up 6 bases and V 2 bases, and 8 bases lay outside the gene matches. CDR3: CAISEPDRGRFPEAFF. DNA for the CDR3: TGTGCCATCAGTGAGCCGGACAGGGGGCGGTTTCCTGAAGCTTTCTTT.

This chain links TRBV18 with TRBJ1-5; TRBD1 agrees at 8 bases. This CDR3 has 14 amino acids. J lost 7 bases, V lost 0 bases, and 2 bases had no gene match. The V gene's germline CDR1 is KGHSH and CDR2 LQKENI. Written as DNA, the CDR3 is TGTGCCAGCTCACCACCGGACAGGGCCCAGCCCCAGCATTTT. It is translated as CASSPPDRAQPQHF.

This clone was observed once. The rearrangement joins TRBV7-2 to TRBJ2-1; 9 bases match TRBD2. The CDR3 covers 15 residues. Germline V gene lookup returns CDR1 SGHTA and CDR2 FQGNSA. The V and J ends lost 1 base and 10 bases, in that order; junction bases with no gene match: 8. The CDR3 loop reads CASSLGGGAFGEQFF. Here the CDR3 DNA reads TGTGCCAGCAGCTTAGGCGGGGGGGCCTTCGGCGAGCAGTTCTTC. The full variable domain, completed using reference TRBV7-2 and TRBJ2-1, is GAGVSQSPSNKVTEKGKDVELRCDPISGHTALYWYRQSLGQGLEFLIYFQGNSAPDKSGLPSDRFSAERTGGSVSTLTIQRTQQEDSAVYLCASSLGGGAFGEQFFGPGTRLTVL.

This chain joins TRBV9 and TRBJ2-3, with D possibly TRBD2 on 7 matching bases. Germline V CDR1 and CDR2: SGDLS, YYNGEE. V lost 3 bases and J 2 bases, leaving 16 bases between the germline ends. The CDR3 has 16 residues. The CDR3 region has the DNA TGTGCCAGCAGCGGCGACGGGGGGCCCACCACAGATACGCAGTATTTT. This codes for CASSGDGGPTTDTQYF.

The chain joins TRBV15 to TRBJ1-5; tentative D call: TRBD1 (5 bases). Germline lookup yields CDR1 LNHNV and CDR2 YYDKDF (reference sequence). V was pared by 0 bases and J by 9 bases, with 15 bases between. The CDR3 totals 15 residues. The CDR3 coding sequence is TGTGCCACCAGCAGAGATCCTGGAGTGGGGGGGCCCCAGCATTTT. Its translation is CATSRDPGVGGPQHF.

This rearrangement joins TRBV6-5 to TRBJ1-2; perhaps TRBD1 as D (5 bases). Trimming stripped 6 bases from V and 0 bases from J, with 14 bases between. Germline CDR1 reads MNHEY; CDR2 reads SVGAGI. The CDR3 runs to 15 residues. The CDR3 bases are TGTGCCAGCAGCCGGGGGGGTAGGGCTAACTATGGCTACACCTTC. Encoded protein: CASSRGGRANYGYTF.

The chain is built from TRBV7-3 and TRBJ1-1; the D gene is possibly TRBD1 (5 bases). Trimming left V 3 bases short and J 3 bases short, with 11 bases between. Looked up from germline, CDR1 is SGHTA and CDR2 is FQGTGA. The CDR3 has 14 amino acids. In nucleotides, the CDR3 is TGTGCCAGCAGCTTCCAGGGCGCAGACACTGAAGCTTTCTTT. This sequence encodes CASSFQGADTEAFF.

This sequence joins TRBV7-9 and TRBJ1-5; D call uncertain. There are 15 residues in the CDR3. V was trimmed by 5 bases and J by 2 bases, leaving 13 bases between them. CDR1 and CDR2 (germline): SEHNR, FQNEAQ (reference sequence). Here the CDR3 DNA reads TGTGCCAGCAGCCAAACAGATAAGGGCAATCAGCCCCAGCATTTT. Protein product: CASSQTDKGNQPQHF.

This chain links TRBV2 with TRBJ2-5; D is perhaps TRBD2 (6 bases). Germline CDR1 reads SNHLY; CDR2 reads FYNNEI. The CDR3 spans 14 residues. Trimming removed 2 bases from V and 1 base from J, with 8 bases in between. Here the CDR3 DNA reads TGTGCCAGCAGTGAAATAGCGGTCCAAGAGACCCAGTACTTC. This translates into CASSEIAVQETQYF. The full variable domain, completed using reference TRBV2 and TRBJ2-5, is EPEVTQTPSHQVTQMGQEVILRCVPISNHLYFYWYRQILGQKVEFLVSFYNNEISEKSEIFDDQFSVERPDGSNFTLKIRSTKLEDSAMYFCASSEIAVQETQYFGPGTRLLVL.

This chain joins TRBV5-1 and TRBJ2-1; D is uncertain. With 2 bases removed from V and 0 bases from J, the gap between germline ends came to 9 bases. This CDR3 is 15 amino acids long. Germline CDR1 and CDR2: SGHRS and YFSETQ. CDR3 loop: CASSLGAGSYNEQFF. The CDR3 region has the DNA TGCGCCAGCAGCTTAGGTGCAGGCTCCTACAATGAGCAGTTCTTC. The whole variable domain, remainder taken from reference TRBV5-1 and TRBJ2-1, is KAGVTQTPRYLIKTRGQQVTLSCSPISGHRSVSWYQQTPGQGLQFLFEYFSETQRNKGNFPGRFSGRQFSNSRSEMNVSTLELGDSALYLCASSLGAGSYNEQFFGPGTRLTVL.

The chain joins TRBV6-5 to TRBJ1-1; 7 positions agree with TRBD1. The length of the CDR3 is 14 residues. V gave up 7 bases and J gave up 3 bases; unmatched junction bases: 8. Germline CDR1 and CDR2: MNHEY and SVGAGI. The CDR3 sequence is CASTLEGQYTEAFF. The CDR3 DNA follows: TGTGCCAGCACCCTAGAGGGACAGTACACTGAAGCTTTCTTT.

This chain connects TRBV3-1 (or the pseudogene TRBV3-2) to TRBJ1-2; no reliable D call. Deletions cut 1 base from V and 4 bases from J, with 10 bases between. The CDR3 sequence is 14 residues long. The germline V gene encodes CDR1 LGHDT and CDR2 YNNKEL (reference sequence). The CDR3 coding sequence is TGTGCCAGCAGCCAAGGGTCCGGGATCTATGGCTACACCTTC. It yields the protein CASSQGSGIYGYTF.